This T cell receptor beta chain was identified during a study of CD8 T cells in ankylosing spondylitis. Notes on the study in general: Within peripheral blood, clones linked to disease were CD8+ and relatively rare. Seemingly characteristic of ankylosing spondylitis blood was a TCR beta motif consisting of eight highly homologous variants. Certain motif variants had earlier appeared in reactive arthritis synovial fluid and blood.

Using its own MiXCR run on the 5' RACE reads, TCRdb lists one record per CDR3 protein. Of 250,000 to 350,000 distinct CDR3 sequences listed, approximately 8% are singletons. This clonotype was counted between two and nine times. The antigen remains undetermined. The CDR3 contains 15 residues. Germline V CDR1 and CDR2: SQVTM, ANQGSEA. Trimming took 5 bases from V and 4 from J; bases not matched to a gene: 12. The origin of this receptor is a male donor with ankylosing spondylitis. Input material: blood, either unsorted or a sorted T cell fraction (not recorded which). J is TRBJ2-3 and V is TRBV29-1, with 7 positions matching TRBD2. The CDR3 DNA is TGCAGCGTTCGCTCCCGAGCGGGGTGGGCAGATACGCAGTATTTT. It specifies CSVRSRAGWADTQYF.